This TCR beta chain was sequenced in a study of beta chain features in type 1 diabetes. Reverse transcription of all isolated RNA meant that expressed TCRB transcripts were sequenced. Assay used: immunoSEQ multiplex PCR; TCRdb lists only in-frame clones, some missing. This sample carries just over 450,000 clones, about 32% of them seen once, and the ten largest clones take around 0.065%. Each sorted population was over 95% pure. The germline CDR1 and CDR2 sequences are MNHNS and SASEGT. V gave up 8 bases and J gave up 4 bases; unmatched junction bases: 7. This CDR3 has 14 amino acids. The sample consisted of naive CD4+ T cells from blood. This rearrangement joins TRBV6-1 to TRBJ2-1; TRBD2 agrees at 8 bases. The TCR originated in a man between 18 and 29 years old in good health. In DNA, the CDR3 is TGTGCCAGCGAGACTAGCGATATGTACAATGAGCAGTTCTTC. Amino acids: CASETSDMYNEQFF.